Sequencing of this T cell receptor (beta chain) was carried out in a study of blood T cell repertoires in COVID-19. The CDR3 totals 13 residues. In germline, CDR1 is MNHEY, CDR2 SVGEGT. Trimming shortened V by 2 bases and J by 7 bases, and 11 bases separated the two germline ends. Here immunoSEQ multiplex PCR was the method, and the copy in TCRdb shows in-frame clones only, minus some. The sample carries about 270,000 clones, 86% recorded once. J is TRBJ1-2 and V is TRBV6-2 or TRBV6-3; weak D call: TRBD1 (6 bases). The sample taken for sequencing was PBMCs or T cells enriched from blood (not recorded which). The receptor comes from a woman younger than 35 who had recovered from COVID-19. The CDR3 coding sequence is TGTGCCAGCAGTTACGAGCAGGGGCTTGGCTACACCTTC. Encoded protein: CASSYEQGLGYTF.